This entry describes one TCR beta chain. This entry is derived from a study of blood T cell repertoires in COVID-19. Study overall: Collection of acute and convalescent COVID-19 samples took place in the United States, Italy and Spain. Sample material is recorded as cDNA or gDNA derived from T cells, B-cell-depleted T cells, or PBMCs.

Generated by immunoSEQ multiplex PCR, the TCRdb table keeps only in-frame clones and is missing some. The sample has approximately 210,000 clones; 80% to 90% are singletons. Input material: peripheral blood. This sequence originates from a woman between 50 and 59 years old with acute or convalescent COVID-19.

The CDR3 loop reads CASSVETSADTQYF. The CDR3 bases are TGTGCCAGCAGCGTAGAGACTAGCGCAGATACGCAGTATTTT. This chain uses TRBV9 with TRBJ2-3; 8 bases are a match to TRBD2. The CDR3 extends over 14 amino acids. Germline V gives CDR1 SGDLS, CDR2 YYNGEE. With 0 bases clipped from V and 4 bases from J, the junction kept 1 base outside the gene matches.